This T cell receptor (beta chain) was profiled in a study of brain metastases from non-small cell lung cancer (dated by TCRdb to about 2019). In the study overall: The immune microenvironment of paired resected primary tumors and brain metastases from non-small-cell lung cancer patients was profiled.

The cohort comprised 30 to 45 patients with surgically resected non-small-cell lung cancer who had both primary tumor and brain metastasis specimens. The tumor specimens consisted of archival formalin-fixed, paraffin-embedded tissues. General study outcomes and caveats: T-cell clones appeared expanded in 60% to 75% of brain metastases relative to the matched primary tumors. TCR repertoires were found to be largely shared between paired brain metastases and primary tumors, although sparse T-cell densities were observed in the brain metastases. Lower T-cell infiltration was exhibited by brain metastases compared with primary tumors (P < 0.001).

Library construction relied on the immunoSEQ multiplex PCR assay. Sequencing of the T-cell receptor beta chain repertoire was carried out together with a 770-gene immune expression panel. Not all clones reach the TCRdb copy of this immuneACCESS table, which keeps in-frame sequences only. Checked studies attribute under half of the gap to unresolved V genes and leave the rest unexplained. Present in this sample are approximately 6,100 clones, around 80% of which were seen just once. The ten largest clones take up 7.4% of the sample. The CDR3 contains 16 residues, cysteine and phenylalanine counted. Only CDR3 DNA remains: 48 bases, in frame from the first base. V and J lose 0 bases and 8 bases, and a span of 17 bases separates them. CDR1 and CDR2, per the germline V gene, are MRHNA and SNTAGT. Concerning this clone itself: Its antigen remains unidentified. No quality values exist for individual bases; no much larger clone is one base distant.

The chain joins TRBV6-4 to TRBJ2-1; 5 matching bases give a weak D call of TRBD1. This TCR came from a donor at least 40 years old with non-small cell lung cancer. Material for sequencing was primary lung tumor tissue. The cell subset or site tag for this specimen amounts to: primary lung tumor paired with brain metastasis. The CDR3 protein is CASSDSFRPGQDEQFF. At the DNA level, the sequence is TGTGCCAGCAGTGACTCGTTTCGGCCAGGGCAGGATGAGCAGTTCTTC.